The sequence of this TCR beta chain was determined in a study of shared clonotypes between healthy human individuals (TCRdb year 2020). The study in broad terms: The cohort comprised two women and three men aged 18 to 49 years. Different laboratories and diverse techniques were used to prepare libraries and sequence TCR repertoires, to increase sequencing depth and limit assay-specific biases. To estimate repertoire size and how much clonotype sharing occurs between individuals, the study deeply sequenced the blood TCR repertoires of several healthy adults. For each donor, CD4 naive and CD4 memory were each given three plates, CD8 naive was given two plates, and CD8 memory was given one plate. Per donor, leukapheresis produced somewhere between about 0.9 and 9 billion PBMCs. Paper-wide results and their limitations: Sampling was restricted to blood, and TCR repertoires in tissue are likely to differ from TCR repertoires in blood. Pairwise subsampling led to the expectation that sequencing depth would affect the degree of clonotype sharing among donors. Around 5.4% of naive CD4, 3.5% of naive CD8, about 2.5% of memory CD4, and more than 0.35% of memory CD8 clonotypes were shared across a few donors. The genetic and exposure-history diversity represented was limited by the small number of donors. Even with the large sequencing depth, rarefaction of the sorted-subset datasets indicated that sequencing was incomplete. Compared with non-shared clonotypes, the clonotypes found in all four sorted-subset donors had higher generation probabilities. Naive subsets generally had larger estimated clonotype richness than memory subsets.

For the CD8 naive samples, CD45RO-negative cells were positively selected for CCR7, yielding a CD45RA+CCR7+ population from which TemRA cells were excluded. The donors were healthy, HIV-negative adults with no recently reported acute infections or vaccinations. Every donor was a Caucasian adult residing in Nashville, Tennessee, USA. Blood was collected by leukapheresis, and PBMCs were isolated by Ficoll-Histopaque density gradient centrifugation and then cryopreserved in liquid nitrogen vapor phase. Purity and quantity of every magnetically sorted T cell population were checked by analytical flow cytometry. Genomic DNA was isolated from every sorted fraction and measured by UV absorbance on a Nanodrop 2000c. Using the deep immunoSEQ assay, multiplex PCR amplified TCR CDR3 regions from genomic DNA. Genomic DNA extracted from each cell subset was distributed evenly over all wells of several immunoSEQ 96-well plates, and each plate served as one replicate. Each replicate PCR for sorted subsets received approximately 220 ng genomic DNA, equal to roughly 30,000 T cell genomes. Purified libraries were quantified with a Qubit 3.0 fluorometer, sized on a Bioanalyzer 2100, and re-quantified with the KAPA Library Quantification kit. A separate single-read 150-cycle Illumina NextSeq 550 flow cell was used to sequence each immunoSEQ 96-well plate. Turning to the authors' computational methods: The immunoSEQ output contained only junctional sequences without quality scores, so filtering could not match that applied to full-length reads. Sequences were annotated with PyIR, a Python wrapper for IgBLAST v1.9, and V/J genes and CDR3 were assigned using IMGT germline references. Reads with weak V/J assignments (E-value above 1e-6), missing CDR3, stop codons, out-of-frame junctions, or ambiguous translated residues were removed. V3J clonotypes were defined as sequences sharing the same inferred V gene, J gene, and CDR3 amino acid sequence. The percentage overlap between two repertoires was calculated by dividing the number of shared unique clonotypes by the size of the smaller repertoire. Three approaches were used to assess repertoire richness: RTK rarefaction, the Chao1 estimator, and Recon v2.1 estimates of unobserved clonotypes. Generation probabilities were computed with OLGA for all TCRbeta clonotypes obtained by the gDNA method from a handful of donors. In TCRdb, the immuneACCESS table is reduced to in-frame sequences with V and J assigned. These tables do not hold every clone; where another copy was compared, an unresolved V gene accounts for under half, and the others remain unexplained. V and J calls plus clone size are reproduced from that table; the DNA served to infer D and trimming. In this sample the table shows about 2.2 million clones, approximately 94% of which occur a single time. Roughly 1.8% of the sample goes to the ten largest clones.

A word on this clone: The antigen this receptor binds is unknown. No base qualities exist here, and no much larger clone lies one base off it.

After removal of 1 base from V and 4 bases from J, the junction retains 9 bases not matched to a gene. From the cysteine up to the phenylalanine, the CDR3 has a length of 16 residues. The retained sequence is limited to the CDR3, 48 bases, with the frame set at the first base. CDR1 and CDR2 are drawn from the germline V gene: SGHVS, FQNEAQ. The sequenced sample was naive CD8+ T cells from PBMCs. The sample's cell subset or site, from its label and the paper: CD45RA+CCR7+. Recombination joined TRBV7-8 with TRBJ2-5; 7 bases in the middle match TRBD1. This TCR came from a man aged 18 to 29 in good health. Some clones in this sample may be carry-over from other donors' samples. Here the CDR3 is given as CASSLVAGGRRETQYF. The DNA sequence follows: TGTGCCAGCAGCTTAGTGGCAGGGGGTAGGAGAGAGACCCAGTACTTC. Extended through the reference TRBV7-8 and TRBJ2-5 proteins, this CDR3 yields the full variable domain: GAGVSQSPRYKVAKRGQDVALRCDPISGHVSLFWYQQALGQGPEFLTYFQNEAQLDKSGLPSDRFFAERPEGSVSTLKIQRTQQEDSAVYLCASSLVAGGRRETQYFGPGTRLLVL.